Described below is a single T cell receptor (beta chain) sequence and its context. The sequenced fragment ends 3 residues before the CDR3 boundary, so the rest is inferred from the germline J gene. This sample includes further DNA sequences coding for the same CDR3. The sample belongs to a study of T cells in women clearing cervical HPV infection. Study in general: Donors had HPV16-related CIN3 or worse; 2 had invasive cancer. Controls gave blood once infection was undetectable; cases at lesion identification.

TCRdb keeps only in-frame clones here, not all; method: immunoSEQ multiplex PCR. This sample's clone table lists some 26,000 clones. This CDR3 has 15 residues. V shed 2 bases, J shed 4 bases, and the junction held 7 bases outside the gene matches. CDR1 and CDR2 from the germline V gene are GTSNPN and SVGIG (reference sequence). This receptor was taken from a woman between 18 and 70 years old with a cervical HPV16 infection that either progressed to CIN3+ or cleared (not recorded which). The sequencing sample was made of blood buffy coat. The chain is built from TRBV30 and TRBJ1-3, with 8 bases that match TRBD1. CDR3 bases read: TGTGCCTGGAGTTGGGCCAGGGGGCAAGGAAACACC. Its translation: CAWSWARGQGNT. The CDR3, in full, reads CAWSWARGQGNTIYF.